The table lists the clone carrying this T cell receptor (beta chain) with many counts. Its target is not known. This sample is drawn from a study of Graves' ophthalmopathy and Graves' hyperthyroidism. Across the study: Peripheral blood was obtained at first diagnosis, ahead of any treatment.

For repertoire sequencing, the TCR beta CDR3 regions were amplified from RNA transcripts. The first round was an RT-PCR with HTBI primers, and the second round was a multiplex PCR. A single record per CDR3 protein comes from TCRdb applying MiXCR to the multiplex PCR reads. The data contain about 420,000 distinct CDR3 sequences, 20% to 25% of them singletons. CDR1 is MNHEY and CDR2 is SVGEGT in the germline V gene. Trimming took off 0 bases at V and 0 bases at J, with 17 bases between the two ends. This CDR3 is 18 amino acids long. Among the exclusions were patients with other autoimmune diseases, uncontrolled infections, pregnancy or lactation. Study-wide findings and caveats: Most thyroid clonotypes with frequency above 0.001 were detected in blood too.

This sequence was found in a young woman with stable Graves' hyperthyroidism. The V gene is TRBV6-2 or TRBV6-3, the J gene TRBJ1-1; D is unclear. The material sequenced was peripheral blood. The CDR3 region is CASSYSLAVLDVNTEAFF. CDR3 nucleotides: TGTGCCAGCAGTTACTCGCTGGCAGTCCTCGATGTGAACACTGAAGCTTTCTTT.